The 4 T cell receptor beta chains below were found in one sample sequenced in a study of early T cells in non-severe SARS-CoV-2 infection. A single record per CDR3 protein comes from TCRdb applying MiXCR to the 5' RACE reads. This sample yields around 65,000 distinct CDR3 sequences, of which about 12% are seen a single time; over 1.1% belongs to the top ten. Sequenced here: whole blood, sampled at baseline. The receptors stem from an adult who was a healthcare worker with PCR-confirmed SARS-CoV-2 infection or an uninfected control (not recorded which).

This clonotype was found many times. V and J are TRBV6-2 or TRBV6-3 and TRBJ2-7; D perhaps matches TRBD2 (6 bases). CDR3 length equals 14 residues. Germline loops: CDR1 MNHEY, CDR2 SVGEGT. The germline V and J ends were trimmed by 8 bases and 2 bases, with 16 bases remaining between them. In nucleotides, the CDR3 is TGTGCCAGCGTCTTCCGGGACTCTCCCTACGAGCAGTACTTC. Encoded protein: CASVFRDSPYEQYF.

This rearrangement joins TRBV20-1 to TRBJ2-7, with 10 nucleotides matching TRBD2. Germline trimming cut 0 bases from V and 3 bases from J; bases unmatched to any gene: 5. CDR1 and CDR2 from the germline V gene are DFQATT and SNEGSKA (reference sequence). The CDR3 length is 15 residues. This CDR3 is CSARDPSGSLYEQYF. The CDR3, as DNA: TGCAGTGCTAGAGATCCTAGCGGGAGCCTCTACGAGCAGTACTTC.

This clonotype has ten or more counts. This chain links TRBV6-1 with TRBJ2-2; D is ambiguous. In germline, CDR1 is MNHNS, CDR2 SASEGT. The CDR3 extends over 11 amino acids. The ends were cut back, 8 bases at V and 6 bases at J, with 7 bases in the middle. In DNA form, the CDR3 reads TGTGCCAGCGGTAATCCCGGGGAGCTGTTTTTT. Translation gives CASGNPGELFF.

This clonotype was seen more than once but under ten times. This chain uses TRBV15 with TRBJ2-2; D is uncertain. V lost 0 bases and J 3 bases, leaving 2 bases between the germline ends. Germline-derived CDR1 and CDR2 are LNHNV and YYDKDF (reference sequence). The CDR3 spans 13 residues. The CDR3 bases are TGTGCCACCAGCAGAGAGTACACCGGGGAGCTGTTTTTT. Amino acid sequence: CATSREYTGELFF.